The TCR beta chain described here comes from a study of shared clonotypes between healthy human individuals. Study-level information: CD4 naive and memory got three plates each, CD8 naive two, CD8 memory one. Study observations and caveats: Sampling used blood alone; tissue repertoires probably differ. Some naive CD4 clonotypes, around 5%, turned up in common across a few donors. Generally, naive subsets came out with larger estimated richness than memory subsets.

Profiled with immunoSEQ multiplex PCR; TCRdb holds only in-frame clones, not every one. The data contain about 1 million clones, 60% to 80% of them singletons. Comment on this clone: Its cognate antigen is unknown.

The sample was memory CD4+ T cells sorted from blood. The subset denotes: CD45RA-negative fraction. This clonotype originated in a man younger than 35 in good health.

The CDR3 nucleotides read TGTGCCAGCCGGCCGCGACGGGACACTGAAGCTTTCTTT. The encoded protein is CASRPRRDTEAFF. V is TRBV18 and J is TRBJ1-1; D not certain. V lost 8 bases and J lost 3, with 13 bases in between. The CDR3 sequence is 13 residues long. In germline, CDR1 is KGHSH, CDR2 LQKENI.